This T cell receptor beta chain was sequenced during a study of T cell therapy after organ transplantation. Study as a whole: Two of the ten patients were classed as nonresponders.

Study-wide points: Low CD8+ T cell yield possibly reduced coverage, hiding nonresponder expansions. Post-therapy CD8 clonality change correlated inversely with pretherapy clonality.

CDR1 is SNHLY and CDR2 is FYNNEI in the germline V gene. V lost 8 bases and J 8 bases, leaving 9 bases between the germline ends. The CDR3 loop spans 10 amino acids. For this clone: The antigen remains unidentified.

Using immunoSEQ multiplex PCR, the repertoire was profiled, and TCRdb retains in-frame clones only, with some absent. The table records 3,000 to 4,500 clones, 55% to 75% of them present only once. Noted time point: 20-29 weeks after completion of therapy. The TCR was taken from a human patient who had received a solid organ transplant and had CMV disease. Some T cells may have originated in the graft donor. Sequencing was performed on CD8+ T cells from blood, taken after autologous CMV-specific T cell therapy. This chain joins TRBV2 and TRBJ1-1, with D uncertain. The CDR3 protein is CASLGLEAFF. The CDR3 DNA reads as TGTGCCAGCTTGGGCCTCGAAGCTTTCTTT.